This is a list of T cell receptor beta chains from one sample in a study of blood T cell repertoires in COVID-19. Here immunoSEQ multiplex PCR was the method, and the copy in TCRdb shows in-frame clones only, minus some. The sample lists roughly 82,000 clones, 90% occurring once. The sequenced sample consisted of peripheral blood. The receptors here all came from a woman in her forties or fifties in a cohort sampled during active COVID-19. Both conserved end residues are part of each CDR3. D genes are given only for firm matches. Size values are once, few and many counts, or a class for expanded clones, and some rows have none.

>-|-|TRBJ2-5|TRBV6-5
CASKGQGAETQYF
TGTGCCAGCAAGGGGCAGGGTGCAGAGACCCAGTACTTC
>-|TRBD2|TRBJ2-1|TRBV7-9
CASIPNSGLARHEQFF
TGTGCCAGCATCCCTAACTCGGGACTAGCGAGGCATGAGCAGTTCTTC
>-|TRBD1|TRBJ1-2|TRBV28
CASSLSGGEDTF
TGTGCCAGCAGTTTGTCAGGGGGTGAGGACACCTTC
>-|-|TRBJ1-1|TRBV6-5
CASSYRTLGRGTEAFF
TGTGCCAGCAGTTATAGAACTTTGGGGAGAGGCACTGAAGCTTTCTTT
>-|-|TRBJ2-7|TRBV9
CASSEGLGSSYEQYF
TGTGCCAGCAGCGAAGGTCTAGGGAGCTCCTACGAGCAGTACTTC
>-|-|TRBJ2-5|TRBV7-8
CASSSRGPQGTQYF
TGTGCCAGCAGCTCCAGGGGTCCTCAAGGGACCCAGTACTTC
>-|TRBD2|TRBJ2-1|TRBV7-8
CASSTGLAGGSEQFF
TGTGCCAGCAGCACGGGACTAGCGGGAGGAAGTGAGCAGTTCTTC
>-|-|TRBJ2-3|TRBV6-5
CASSYSREGTDTQYF
TGTGCCAGCAGTTACAGTCGGGAAGGCACAGATACGCAGTATTTT
>-|TRBD2|TRBJ2-2|TRBV27
CASKIRGGLAGPGELFF
TGTGCCAGCAAAATTAGGGGTGGTCTAGCGGGGCCCGGGGAGCTGTTTTTT
>-|-|TRBJ2-2|TRBV11-3
CASSLGPEVHRELFF
TGTGCCAGCAGCTTAGGGCCCGAAGTTCACCGGGAGCTGTTTTTT
>once|-|TRBJ2-5|TRBV24-1
CATSDLWGGETQYF
TGTGCCACCAGTGATTTGTGGGGAGGAGAGACCCAGTACTTC
>few|TRBD1|TRBJ1-5|TRBV27
CASSFKGGRDQPQHF
TGTGCCAGCAGTTTTAAAGGGGGCAGGGATCAGCCCCAGCATTTT
>-|TRBD1|TRBJ2-2|TRBV11-2
CASTLDRGDGELFF
TGTGCCAGCACCCTGGACAGGGGCGACGGGGAGCTGTTTTTT
>-|TRBD1|TRBJ2-1|TRBV11-1
CASSPGQGEYNEQFF
TGTGCCAGCAGCCCTGGACAGGGGGAGTACAATGAGCAGTTCTTC
>-|-|TRBJ1-1|TRBV18
CASSPPNQGSSNTEAFF
TGTGCCAGCTCACCACCGAACCAGGGGTCCTCGAACACTGAAGCTTTCTTT
>-|TRBD2|TRBJ2-2|TRBV6-5
CASWTSGTNTGELFF
TGTGCCAGCTGGACTAGCGGGACAAACACCGGGGAGCTGTTTTTT
>-|-|TRBJ2-6|TRBV5-1
CASSLTGLGSGANVLTF
TGCGCCAGCAGCTTAACAGGGTTGGGCTCTGGGGCCAACGTCCTGACTTTC
>-|TRBD2|TRBJ2-1|TRBV11-2
CASSLVSPGPGGEQFF
TGTGCCAGCAGCTTAGTTAGCCCCGGACCGGGAGGTGAGCAGTTCTTC
>once|TRBD1|TRBJ1-5|TRBV10-3
CAISRTIDRGGDQPQHF
TGTGCCATCAGTCGAACCATCGACAGGGGGGGGGATCAGCCCCAGCATTTT
>once|-|TRBJ2-3|TRBV2
CASSAGYGTQYF
TGTGCCAGCAGTGCAGGGTACGGTACGCAGTATTTT
>-|TRBD2|TRBJ2-1|TRBV7-2
CASSLWGEGPNEQFF
TGTGCCAGCAGCTTATGGGGGGAGGGCCCAAATGAGCAGTTCTTC
>-|TRBD2|TRBJ2-1|TRBV5-4
CASSLASGGPNEQFF
TGTGCCAGCAGCTTGGCTAGCGGGGGGCCCAATGAGCAGTTCTTC
>-|-|TRBJ2-5|TRBV25-1
CASSVSETQYF
TGTGCCAGCAGCGTTAGCGAGACCCAGTACTTC
>once|-|TRBJ2-7|TRBV5-8
CASSSSRLSYEQYF
TGTGCCAGCAGCTCGAGTCGGTTATCTTACGAGCAGTACTTC
>-|TRBD1|TRBJ1-1|TRBV19
CASQQGALNTEAFF
TGTGCCAGCCAACAGGGGGCCCTTAACACTGAAGCTTTCTTT
>-|-|TRBJ2-1|TRBV5-1
CASSLQPSSDTFGNEQFF
TGCGCCAGCAGCTTACAACCCTCCTCGGATACCTTCGGGAATGAGCAGTTCTTC
>-|TRBD1|TRBJ1-3|TRBV3-1/TRBV3-2
CASSRTGAGNTIYF
TGTGCCAGCAGCCGGACAGGGGCCGGGAACACCATATATTTT
>once|-|TRBJ2-7|TRBV19
CASSIEQGPSYEQYF
TGTGCCAGTAGTATAGAGCAGGGGCCGTCCTACGAGCAGTACTTC
>-|TRBD1|TRBJ2-7|TRBV5-1
CASSPGTAPWNEQYF
TGCGCCAGCAGCCCGGGGACAGCTCCTTGGAACGAGCAGTACTTC
>-|-|TRBJ2-1|TRBV6-5
CASSNGQGRANEQFF
TGTGCCAGCAGCAATGGGCAGGGGAGAGCGAATGAGCAGTTCTTC
>-|-|TRBJ2-1|TRBV3-1/TRBV3-2
CASSQEGRNNEQFF
TGTGCCAGCAGCCAAGAGGGGCGTAACAATGAGCAGTTCTTC
>-|-|TRBJ2-7|TRBV12-3/TRBV12-4
CASSLWGPYEQYF
TGTGCCAGCAGTTTGTGGGGGCCCTACGAGCAGTACTTC
>-|TRBD1|TRBJ2-3|TRBV19
CASQGQSGTGDADTQYF
TGTGCCAGTCAAGGCCAATCAGGGACAGGGGATGCAGATACGCAGTATTTT
>-|-|TRBJ2-7|TRBV19
CASSTLQGNEQYF
TGTGCCAGTAGTACGCTTCAGGGGAACGAGCAGTACTTC
>-|TRBD2|TRBJ2-1|TRBV2
CASSEVAGGDNEQFF
TGTGCCAGCAGTGAAGTAGCGGGAGGGGACAATGAGCAGTTCTTC
>-|TRBD2|TRBJ2-7|TRBV5-6
CASSPAGTSYEQYF
TGTGCCAGCAGCCCAGCGGGGACCTCCTACGAGCAGTACTTC
>once|TRBD1|TRBJ2-7|TRBV7-9
CASSSGTVLYEQYF
TGTGCCAGCAGCTCCGGGACAGTGTTATACGAGCAGTACTTC
>-|-|TRBJ2-7|TRBV5-5
CASNTGISYEQYF
TGTGCCAGCAACACAGGGATATCCTACGAGCAGTACTTC
>-|TRBD1|TRBJ1-5|TRBV19
CASSIAPTGNNQPQHF
TGTGCCAGTAGTATAGCGCCGACAGGGAATAATCAGCCCCAGCATTTT
>once|TRBD1|TRBJ1-1|TRBV19
CASSIQGANTEAFF
TGTGCCAGTAGTATCCAGGGGGCGAACACTGAAGCTTTCTTT
>-|TRBD2|TRBJ2-2|TRBV9
CASSVGLGGGPDGELFF
TGTGCCAGCAGCGTAGGTCTGGGGGGAGGGCCTGACGGGGAGCTGTTTTTT
>-|TRBD2|TRBJ2-1|TRBV7-3
CASRPGGTSGSNEQFF
TGTGCCAGCAGGCCAGGGGGGACTAGCGGGAGTAATGAGCAGTTCTTC
>-|TRBD1|TRBJ2-5|TRBV24-1
CATSDPTGGKVTQYF
TGTGCCACCAGTGATCCTACAGGGGGCAAGGTGACCCAGTACTTC
>once|-|TRBJ2-1|TRBV3-1/TRBV3-2
CASTPRRGSSYNEQFF
TGTGCCAGCACCCCACGTCGAGGGAGTTCTTACAATGAGCAGTTCTTC
>once|-|TRBJ1-2|TRBV27
CATLGAYGYTF
TGTGCCACCCTTGGGGCCTATGGCTACACCTTC
>-|-|TRBJ1-5|TRBV6-5
CASSSDSVTQPQHF
TGTGCCAGCAGTTCAGACAGTGTCACTCAGCCCCAGCATTTT
>-|TRBD1|TRBJ2-5|TRBV9
CASSVGTRGNQETQYF
TGTGCCAGCAGCGTAGGGACCAGGGGGAACCAAGAGACCCAGTACTTC
>-|-|TRBJ1-1|TRBV11-3
CASSLGGNTEAFF
TGTGCCAGCAGCTTGGGGGGGAACACTGAAGCTTTCTTT
>-|-|TRBJ1-4|TRBV15
CATSSVEGIRVQKLFF
TGTGCCACCAGCAGCGTCGAGGGAATACGGGTACAAAAACTGTTTTTT
>once|TRBD2|TRBJ2-1|TRBV7-3
CASRAGAGYNEQFF
TGTGCCAGTAGAGCGGGAGCGGGCTACAATGAGCAGTTCTTC
>-|-|TRBJ2-5|TRBV19
CASRSDSGRETQYF
TGTGCCAGTAGAAGCGACTCAGGGCGGGAGACCCAGTACTTC
>-|TRBD1|TRBJ1-2|TRBV12-3/TRBV12-4
CASSSTGLGGYTF
TGTGCCAGCAGTTCGACAGGGTTGGGGGGCTACACCTTC
>once|TRBD1|TRBJ1-2|TRBV19
CASSSSGTAYGYTF
TGTGCCAGTAGTTCGTCCGGGACAGCCTATGGCTACACCTTC
>-|-|TRBJ2-1|TRBV18
CASSPRDGTGNEQFF
TGTGCCAGCTCACCACGGGACGGGACTGGAAATGAGCAGTTCTTC
>-|-|TRBJ2-1|TRBV5-1
CASSDRRDNYNEQFF
TGCGCCAGCAGCGACCGCCGGGACAACTACAATGAGCAGTTCTTC
>-|-|TRBJ2-1|TRBV5-6
CASSAAPGSYNEQFF
TGTGCCAGCAGCGCGGCACCGGGTTCCTACAATGAGCAGTTCTTC
>-|-|TRBJ1-1|TRBV18
CASSLVGEMNTEAFF
TGTGCCAGCTCACTGGTAGGGGAAATGAACACTGAAGCTTTCTTT